The source of this T cell receptor beta chain is a study of CD8+ T cells in alopecia areata listed by TCRdb under 2018. With regard to the full study: Treated patients were enrolled in an open-label pilot trial of oral tofacitinib at 5 to 10 mg twice daily for moderate-to-severe alopecia areata. On the human side, TCRbeta sequencing was run on scalp tissue and on sorted CD4+ and CD8+ peripheral blood T cells from healthy controls and from alopecia areata patients with either patchy or totalis/universalis disease. RNA came from the PAXgene miRNA kit for fixed scalp, the miRNeasy kit for PBMCs, and the RNeasy kit for mouse skin. The study used high-throughput TCRbeta sequencing to examine T cell clonal expansion in alopecia areata, in both the C3H/HeJ mouse model and human patients. Patients on tofacitinib were biopsied at baseline and after 4 and 24 weeks of treatment, and several of the patients also had a later scalp biopsy. Clonality in the scalp was compared among normal scalp (n=4), patchy alopecia areata scalp (n=8), and alopecia totalis/universalis scalp (n=8). Tofacitinib was administered for 6 to 18 months, and 6 months of follow-up off drug were then conducted to assess delayed response and recurrence. TCRbeta CDR3 regions were amplified by immunoSEQ multiplex PCR using 35 Vbeta forward and 13 Jbeta reverse primers. The research as a whole found: TCR sequences shared between patients were less clear than in mice, possibly partly because of HLA diversity in the patient population. Compared with normal scalp, lesional scalp had higher clonality and more expanded CD8+ clones, particularly in alopecia totalis/universalis, a pattern that suggests antigenic drive. Unlike mouse skin, which is dominated by gammadelta T cells, normal human skin has resident alphabeta T cells that are also sequenced, and this complicates analysis of the scalp TCR repertoire.

This clone turned up a few times. Its antigen is not yet known. Nothing much larger sits one base from this clone, and base qualities are not available. Sample time point, as interpreted from the label and publication: baseline before oral tofacitinib. From alopecia areata patients, peripheral blood was collected along with lesional scalp punch biopsies. PBMCs were isolated by density centrifugation and stained for CD3, CD4 and CD8, and CD4+ and CD8+ T cells were sorted on a FACSAria. Libraries were built with the immunoSEQ multiplex PCR assay. To provide template for TCR sequencing, every sample had RNA extracted and reverse transcribed into cDNA. SuperScript III was used for first-strand cDNA synthesis, primed with a 2:1 mix of oligo-dT and random hexamers. A synthetic immune receptor repertoire was used to assess amplification bias, and residual bias was removed computationally. The original pipeline was this. Raw reads were preprocessed to remove errors, and CDR3 was defined according to IMGT conventions as the region from the conserved cysteine to phenylalanine. Clonality was calculated as 1 minus Shannon entropy normalized by log2 of the number of productive unique TCRs. CD4 or CD8 identity of scalp clones was inferred by cross-referencing scalp TCRbeta sequences with sorted blood CD4 and CD8 repertoires. TCRdb carries this immuneACCESS record with in-frame sequences only. Its versions omit some clonotypes, under half of them owing to an unresolved V gene in the studies checked, with the rest unexplained. V and J calls and clone size are those listed in that table; D and trimming were worked out from the DNA. The sample table contains 130,000 or so clones; only one count was recorded for approximately 49% of them. Of the sample, over 15% falls within the top ten clones.

The TCR originated in a human donor with alopecia areata. The starting material was CD8+ T cells sorted from blood, obtained at week 0.

The DNA reads TGTGCCAGCAGCTTATATACGACTGAAGCTTTCTTT. This codes for CASSLYTTEAFF. The chain is encoded by TRBV13 joined to TRBJ1-1; there is no confident call for the D gene. Counted from cysteine to phenylalanine, this CDR3 has 12 amino acids. The CDR3 DNA has 36 bases and is translated from base 1. Trimming at the junction amounts to 2 bases on V and 5 bases on J, and the germline ends lie 6 bases apart. According to the germline V gene (reference sequence), CDR1 reads PRHDT and CDR2 reads FYEKMQ.